The rows below give T cell receptor beta chains drawn from one sample of a study of T cell repertoires in aging, cancer and after chemotherapy. Each CDR3 protein gets one entry after TCRdb re-called the multiplex PCR reads with MiXCR. The profile covers 10,000 to 15,000 distinct CDR3 sequences, with around 30% appearing a single time and roughly a tenth taken by the ten largest. Sequencing input: blood. Receptors were obtained from a human donor with a blood cancer. Both conserved end residues are part of each CDR3. The order of the fields is clone size, J gene, V gene, D gene, CDR3 protein. A D gene is named only where the DNA matches it firmly. Only part of the rows carry a size: once, few, many, or a class if the clone is expanded.

clone_size: few; j_call: TRBJ2-3; v_call: TRBV10-3; d_call: NA; cdr3_aa: CAISEPPGTAGSGDTQYF
clone_size: NA; j_call: TRBJ2-1; v_call: TRBV10-3; d_call: NA; cdr3_aa: CASSDVTDSYNEQFF
clone_size: medium-sized; j_call: TRBJ2-1; v_call: TRBV13; d_call: TRBD2; cdr3_aa: CASSSSGRENNEQFF
clone_size: NA; j_call: TRBJ2-5; v_call: TRBV7-2; d_call: NA; cdr3_aa: CASSATGYQETQYF
clone_size: NA; j_call: TRBJ2-3; v_call: TRBV13; d_call: TRBD2; cdr3_aa: CASSPGTSPPDTQYF
clone_size: NA; j_call: TRBJ2-3; v_call: TRBV12-3/TRBV12-4; d_call: NA; cdr3_aa: CASSFKERTADTQYF
clone_size: medium-sized; j_call: TRBJ2-5; v_call: TRBV19; d_call: NA; cdr3_aa: CATLSVRKEGETQYF
clone_size: NA; j_call: TRBJ2-3; v_call: TRBV27; d_call: TRBD2; cdr3_aa: CASSPPRLAGGPSDTQYF
clone_size: many; j_call: TRBJ2-3; v_call: TRBV12-3/TRBV12-4; d_call: NA; cdr3_aa: CASSPSRREPTQYF
clone_size: NA; j_call: NA; v_call: TRBV30; d_call: TRBD2; cdr3_aa: CAWSGDYRPNEQYF
clone_size: few; j_call: TRBJ2-5; v_call: TRBV27; d_call: NA; cdr3_aa: CASSLFFVGAGETQYF
clone_size: few; j_call: TRBJ2-1; v_call: TRBV7-9; d_call: NA; cdr3_aa: CASATSNEQFF
clone_size: many; j_call: TRBJ1-2; v_call: TRBV27; d_call: NA; cdr3_aa: CASSLYATEYGYTF
clone_size: many; j_call: TRBJ1-3; v_call: TRBV6-5; d_call: NA; cdr3_aa: CASKPGPSGNTIYF
clone_size: NA; j_call: TRBJ2-4; v_call: TRBV7-4; d_call: NA; cdr3_aa: CASSSNGGIKNIQYF
clone_size: NA; j_call: TRBJ2-2; v_call: TRBV24-1; d_call: NA; cdr3_aa: CATSDQDRGNTGELFF
clone_size: NA; j_call: TRBJ1-1; v_call: TRBV6-5; d_call: NA; cdr3_aa: CASSYGRGTEAFF
clone_size: NA; j_call: TRBJ2-3; v_call: TRBV6-5; d_call: TRBD2; cdr3_aa: CASISRGGSDTQYF
clone_size: NA; j_call: TRBJ2-1; v_call: TRBV12-3/TRBV12-4; d_call: TRBD2; cdr3_aa: CASSQQREMRTDEQFF
clone_size: few; j_call: TRBJ2-1; v_call: TRBV7-9; d_call: TRBD2; cdr3_aa: CASSHRTSPPDDEQFF
clone_size: medium-sized; j_call: TRBJ2-1; v_call: TRBV5-6; d_call: NA; cdr3_aa: CASSLSSGTYNEQFF
clone_size: medium-sized; j_call: TRBJ2-5; v_call: TRBV29-1; d_call: NA; cdr3_aa: CSVVFRGYQETQYF
clone_size: NA; j_call: TRBJ1-5; v_call: TRBV4-3; d_call: NA; cdr3_aa: CASSQDLLRASNQPQHF
clone_size: few; j_call: TRBJ1-1; v_call: TRBV12-3/TRBV12-4; d_call: NA; cdr3_aa: CASSLAGLQWTEAFF
clone_size: NA; j_call: TRBJ1-2; v_call: TRBV20-1; d_call: TRBD1; cdr3_aa: CSARGGQGNYGYTF
clone_size: medium-sized; j_call: TRBJ2-1; v_call: TRBV29-1; d_call: NA; cdr3_aa: CSGGGSGSYNEQFF
clone_size: NA; j_call: TRBJ2-4; v_call: TRBV24-1; d_call: TRBD1; cdr3_aa: CATSDSRTGRNIQYF
clone_size: NA; j_call: TRBJ2-1; v_call: TRBV28; d_call: NA; cdr3_aa: CASSPDLYNEQFF
clone_size: NA; j_call: TRBJ2-3; v_call: TRBV20-1; d_call: NA; cdr3_aa: CSARSGRSTDTQYF
clone_size: few; j_call: TRBJ1-4; v_call: TRBV27; d_call: NA; cdr3_aa: CASSKEDRPPNEKLFF
clone_size: few; j_call: TRBJ2-3; v_call: TRBV4-3; d_call: NA; cdr3_aa: CASSQDREQGYTQYF
clone_size: medium-sized; j_call: TRBJ2-5; v_call: TRBV5-6; d_call: TRBD2; cdr3_aa: CASSWGRGEGQYF
clone_size: few; j_call: TRBJ2-3; v_call: TRBV6-4; d_call: TRBD2; cdr3_aa: CASSETSGGTDTQYF
clone_size: few; j_call: TRBJ1-1; v_call: TRBV19; d_call: NA; cdr3_aa: CASSIRGVMNTEAFF
clone_size: NA; j_call: TRBJ1-1; v_call: TRBV6-6; d_call: TRBD1; cdr3_aa: CASSYPGTGVNTEAFF
clone_size: NA; j_call: NA; v_call: TRBV12-3/TRBV12-4; d_call: NA; cdr3_aa: CASSSEETQFF
clone_size: few; j_call: TRBJ1-5; v_call: TRBV5-8; d_call: NA; cdr3_aa: CASSLWARGNQPQHF
clone_size: once; j_call: TRBJ2-3; v_call: TRBV11-1; d_call: TRBD2; cdr3_aa: CASSFESRGRETDTQYF
clone_size: NA; j_call: TRBJ2-6; v_call: TRBV5-4; d_call: NA; cdr3_aa: CASRWRGSSGANVLTF
clone_size: many; j_call: TRBJ2-3; v_call: TRBV7-6; d_call: NA; cdr3_aa: CASSLRVSTDTQYF
clone_size: NA; j_call: TRBJ1-5; v_call: TRBV19; d_call: TRBD1; cdr3_aa: CASKGGQGGNQPQHF
clone_size: many; j_call: TRBJ2-4; v_call: TRBV13; d_call: TRBD2; cdr3_aa: CASSGIAGDPGDIQYF
clone_size: NA; j_call: TRBJ1-6; v_call: TRBV11-1; d_call: NA; cdr3_aa: CASRLSGLNSPLHF
clone_size: NA; j_call: TRBJ2-1; v_call: TRBV27; d_call: TRBD2; cdr3_aa: CASRSGTSGSGNEQFF
clone_size: few; j_call: TRBJ2-7; v_call: TRBV30; d_call: NA; cdr3_aa: CAWSPPGTYEQYF
clone_size: NA; j_call: TRBJ2-1; v_call: TRBV7-2; d_call: TRBD2; cdr3_aa: CASSLLAGDYNEQFF
clone_size: medium-sized; j_call: TRBJ2-3; v_call: TRBV6-4; d_call: TRBD2; cdr3_aa: CASSDSGGADTQYF
clone_size: NA; j_call: TRBJ2-5; v_call: TRBV27; d_call: NA; cdr3_aa: CEREVGVVQETQYF
clone_size: NA; j_call: TRBJ1-2; v_call: TRBV12-3/TRBV12-4; d_call: NA; cdr3_aa: CASSPPRDYYGYTF
clone_size: medium-sized; j_call: TRBJ2-5; v_call: TRBV6-1; d_call: TRBD1; cdr3_aa: CASSELTGQETQYF
clone_size: few; j_call: TRBJ2-5; v_call: TRBV6-5; d_call: TRBD2; cdr3_aa: CASSYGGGAETQYF
clone_size: NA; j_call: TRBJ1-1; v_call: TRBV6-5; d_call: NA; cdr3_aa: CASSFLSTNTEAFF